These 8 T cell receptor beta chains share one sample of origin, sequenced in a study of T-cell reconstitution after alpha-beta-depleted transplantation in children. The library targeted TCRbeta and was prepared with unique molecular identifiers. TCRdb passed the PCR reads through MiXCR, listing each CDR3 protein once. The table lists roughly 670,000 distinct CDR3 sequences, around 12% of them singletons. Source: PBMCs, taken before TCRalphabeta/CD19-depleted stem cell transplant. The receptors originated from a girl aged 2-10 years with congenital amegakaryocytic thrombocytopenia, due to receive a stem cell transplant.

This clonotype was observed at least ten times. The chain is built from TRBV20-1 and TRBJ1-2; 7 nucleotides line up with TRBD1. Unmatched junction bases numbered 5, after V lost 6 bases and J lost 4 bases. The germline CDR1 and CDR2 sequences are DFQATT and SNEGSKA (reference sequence). The CDR3 runs 12 residues. The CDR3 region has the DNA TGCAGTGCGCCGACAGGGCGCTATGGCTACACCTTC. It yields the protein CSAPTGRYGYTF.

This clonotype was seen a handful of times. This chain joins TRBV28 and TRBJ2-3; D is unresolved. Trimming left V 9 bases short and J 5 bases short, with 21 bases between. This CDR3 is 15 amino acids long. Germline V CDR1 and CDR2: MDHEN, SYDVKM. In DNA form, the CDR3 reads TGTGCCAGTCGAACCCCTCCGGGTCTCAAAGATACGCAGTATTTT. It encodes CASRTPPGLKDTQYF.

This clonotype was found many times. This chain joins TRBV11-3 and TRBJ2-2, with TRBD2 matching 11 bases. The CDR3 is made up of 16 amino acids. Germline CDR1 reads SGHNT; CDR2 reads YENEEA. The J segment lost 5 bases and the V segment lost 5 bases, leaving 7 bases of the junction unmatched. The CDR3 reads CASSTRASGRTGELFF. CDR3 in DNA: TGTGCCAGCAGCACCCGGGCTAGCGGGAGGACCGGGGAGCTGTTTTTT.

This clonotype was seen ten or more times. The chain links TRBV10-3 to TRBJ2-5, with 9 bases lining up with TRBD2. Trimming removed 3 bases from V and 1 base from J; junction bases left unmatched: 12. The CDR3 has 18 residues. The germline V gene encodes CDR1 ENHRY and CDR2 SYGVKD. CDR3 in DNA: TGTGCCATCAGTGAAGGCGGGAGGGCCAAGTTGGCCCAAGAGACCCAGTACTTC. Translation: CAISEGGRAKLAQETQYF.

The chain couples TRBV30 to TRBJ2-7; TRBD2 might be the D (6 bases). Germline lookup yields CDR1 GTSNPN and CDR2 SVGIG (reference sequence). There are 15 residues in the CDR3. V was pared by 2 bases and J by 4 bases, with 18 bases between. Here the CDR3 reads CAWSPLPASEYEQYF. The CDR3 region has the DNA TGTGCCTGGAGTCCACTCCCGGCTAGCGAGTACGAGCAGTACTTC. The variable domain in full, completed from reference TRBV30 and TRBJ2-7, reads SQTIHQWPATLVQPVGSPLSLECTVEGTSNPNLYWYRQAAGRGLQLLFYSVGIGQISSEVPQNLSASRPQDRQFILSSKKLLLSDSGFYLCAWSPLPASEYEQYFGPGTRLTVT.

This clonotype was observed at least ten times. The chain couples TRBV5-1 to TRBJ2-5; the D gene is possibly TRBD1 (6 bases). Germline assignment: CDR1 SGHRS and CDR2 YFSETQ. The CDR3 covers 14 residues. V was trimmed by 4 bases and J by 1 base, leaving 11 bases between them. For the CDR3, the DNA is TGCGCCAGCAGCATGACAGGTTTCCAAGAGACCCAGTACTTC. Protein product: CASSMTGFQETQYF.

The rearrangement joins TRBV29-1 to TRBJ1-2; D is perhaps TRBD1 (5 bases). V lost 3 bases and J lost 5, with 16 bases in between. The germline V gene encodes CDR1 SQVTM and CDR2 ANQGSEA. The CDR3 runs 14 residues. The CDR3 sequence is CSVDLRGEAYGYTF. DNA for the CDR3: TGCAGCGTTGATCTAAGGGGTGAGGCTTATGGCTACACCTTC.

Many counts were recorded for this clonotype. CDR3 sequence: CASSRTPSYEQYF. The DNA for the CDR3 is TGTGCCAGCAGCCGTACACCGTCCTACGAGCAGTACTTC. The chain employs TRBV28 and TRBJ2-7; D is undetermined. Germline V gene lookup returns CDR1 MDHEN and CDR2 SYDVKM. V was cut by 6 bases and J by 1 base, with 10 bases left in between. The CDR3 covers 13 residues. The full variable domain, in which reference TRBV28 and TRBJ2-7 provide the parts outside the CDR3, is DVKVTQSSRYLVKRTGEKVFLECVQDMDHENMFWYRQDPGLGLRLIYFSYDVKMKEKGDIPEGYSVSREKKERFSLILESASTNQTSMYLCASSRTPSYEQYFGPGTRLTVT.